This entry describes one T cell receptor (beta chain). The antigen remains undetermined. This sample is drawn from a study of graft-versus-host responses after intestinal transplantation. Study at large: Induction using anti-thymocyte globulin, followed by tacrolimus and steroids for 3 to 4 years, was given to all recipients. General study results and limits: Graft-donor T cell macrochimerism in patients accompanied high graft-versus-host to host-versus-graft clonal ratios in allografts. There were GvH clones found in recipient marrow, and some of them appeared first in ileum or blood.

The germline gives CDR1 GTSNPN, CDR2 SVGIG (reference sequence). The CDR3 totals 12 residues. Trimming cost V 1 base and J 3 bases, with 5 bases left between them. Processing was applied to graft tissue in order to liberate intraepithelial and lamina propria lymphocytes. Sequencing was performed with immunoSEQ multiplex PCR; in TCRdb, only in-frame clones are kept and a portion is missing. The table records about 15,000 clones, less than 85% of them present only once. This chain joins TRBV30 and TRBJ2-3, with D possibly being TRBD2 (5 bases). The sequence was collected from a human patient who received an intestinal transplant, so some T cells may come from the graft donor. This specimen consisted of ileum tissue, obtained just over 100 days after intestinal transplant. The CDR3 reads CAWSGTTDTQYF. The CDR3 DNA sequence: TGTGCCTGGAGTGGGACTACAGATACGCAGTATTTT.